This passage covers 18 T cell receptor beta chains from one sample sequenced in a study of T cell changes during pregnancy in multiple sclerosis. Assay: immunoSEQ multiplex PCR; the TCRdb copy retains only in-frame clones and omits some. The repertoire holds 60,000 to 70,000 clones, around 91% seen once, with approximately 1.5% in the top ten. This material consisted of peripheral blood, taken in the third trimester of pregnancy. The receptors were gathered from a female donor in good health, enrolled as a control in a pregnancy study.

This chain uses TRBV28 with TRBJ2-7; D ambiguous. V shed 7 bases and J shed 4 bases, with 17 bases lying between them. Germline lookup yields CDR1 MDHEN and CDR2 SYDVKM. The CDR3 spans 14 residues. The CDR3 nucleotides are TGTGCCAGCAAAGTAAGAACTGCCTCTTACGAGCAGTACTTC. Translating it yields CASKVRTASYEQYF.

The gene calls are TRBV18 and TRBJ1-2, with D perhaps TRBD1 (6 bases). The CDR3 contains 15 residues. Germline assignment: CDR1 KGHSH and CDR2 LQKENI. V lost 0 bases and J lost 4, with 12 bases in between. CDR3 region: CASSPPSGAGYGYTF. The DNA of the CDR3 is TGTGCCAGCTCACCACCCTCAGGGGCGGGCTATGGCTACACCTTC.

This chain links TRBV29-1 with TRBJ1-2; a weak D match, TRBD1 (5 bases). Trimming shortened V by 3 bases and J by 7 bases, and 9 bases separated the two germline ends. The CDR3 has 11 amino acids. The germline gives CDR1 SQVTM, CDR2 ANQGSEA. The CDR3 loop is CSVDRAGGYTF. The DNA for the CDR3 is TGCAGCGTTGACAGGGCAGGTGGCTACACCTTC.

V is TRBV5-1 and J is TRBJ2-3, with 9 bases that match TRBD1. There are 18 residues in the CDR3. With 2 bases clipped from V and 3 bases from J, the junction kept 13 bases outside the gene matches. Germline V CDR1 and CDR2: SGHRS, YFSETQ. CDR3 nucleotide sequence: TGCGCCAGCAGCTTTAGGACAGGGGTAATCGGAGGAACAGATACGCAGTATTTT. It yields the protein CASSFRTGVIGGTDTQYF.

The chain uses TRBV4-2 and TRBJ1-1, with unresolved D. Germline CDR1 LGHNA, CDR2 YNFKEQ. V lost 1 base and J 1 base, leaving 10 bases between the germline ends. CDR3 length: 15 residues. CDR3 in DNA: TGTGCCAGCAGCCAAGCGGAACAGACGAACACTGAAGCTTTCTTT. It encodes CASSQAEQTNTEAFF.

This chain links TRBV7-6 with TRBJ1-1; 9 bases match TRBD1. The germline CDR1 and CDR2 sequences are SGHVS and FNYEAQ. The CDR3 sequence is 15 residues long. The ends lost 4 bases at V and 1 base at J; junction bases unmatched: 4. The CDR3 DNA reads TGTGCCAGCAGCTCGAGGACAGGGGAGAACACTGAAGCTTTCTTT. Amino acid sequence: CASSSRTGENTEAFF.

The V gene is TRBV2, the J gene TRBJ2-7; TRBD2 agrees at 10 bases. The CDR3 totals 16 residues. Trimming removed 0 bases from V and 1 base from J; junction bases left unmatched: 3. The germline CDR1 and CDR2 sequences are SNHLY and FYNNEI. CDR3 nucleotide sequence: TGTGCCAGCAGTGAAGCACTAGCGGGGTTGTCCTACGAGCAGTACTTC. This sequence encodes CASSEALAGLSYEQYF.

The chain employs TRBV6-5 and TRBJ1-1; the D is unclear. Trimming removed 4 bases at V and 5 bases at J, with 11 bases between. The CDR3 sequence is 13 residues long. Germline V gene sequence: CDR1 MNHEY, CDR2 SVGAGI. CDR3 protein: CASSWEGGTEAFF. The CDR3 region has the DNA TGTGCCAGCAGTTGGGAGGGTGGGACTGAAGCTTTCTTT.

This sequence joins TRBV11-2 and TRBJ2-7; 9 bases map to TRBD1. Per the germline V gene, CDR1 is SGHAT and CDR2 is FQNNGV. The CDR3 runs 17 residues. The V segment lost 3 bases and the J segment 4 bases; nucleotides outside the gene matches: 13. The CDR3 coding sequence is TGTGCCAGCAGCTTTGCCGGGACAGGGAGGGCGGTTTACGAGCAGTACTTC. This gives the protein CASSFAGTGRAVYEQYF.

This clone has a handful of counts. The rearrangement uses TRBV4-1 and TRBJ1-4, with D hard to call. The CDR3 covers 15 residues. Looked up from germline, CDR1 is MGHRA and CDR2 is YSYEKL. V shed 5 bases and J shed 10 bases, with 20 bases lying between them. Here the CDR3 DNA reads TGCGCCAGCAGCGCCATAGACGCTCTAGTGGGAAAACTGTTTTTT. Protein product: CASSAIDALVGKLFF.

CDR3 in amino acids: CASSLERQGYEQYF. In nucleotides, the CDR3 is TGTGCCAGCAGCTTAGAAAGACAGGGCTACGAGCAGTACTTC. This rearrangement joins TRBV7-6 to TRBJ2-7; 7 nucleotides line up with TRBD1. Losses at the gene ends were 1 base for V and 3 bases for J; bases not matched to a gene: 3. Germline V gene lookup returns CDR1 SGHVS and CDR2 FNYEAQ. The CDR3 extends over 14 amino acids.

The rearrangement uses TRBV25-1 and TRBJ1-1, with 8 bases lining up with TRBD1. With 2 bases clipped from V and 9 bases from J, the junction kept 2 bases outside the gene matches. CDR3 length equals 12 residues. Germline V CDR1 and CDR2: MGHDK, SYGVNS. CDR3 sequence reads: CASSEGTGKAFF. Written as DNA, the CDR3 is TGTGCCAGCAGTGAAGGGACAGGAAAAGCTTTCTTT.

The V call is TRBV30, the J call TRBJ1-4; a weak D match, TRBD1 (5 bases). The germline gives CDR1 GTSNPN, CDR2 SVGIG (reference sequence). This CDR3 is 11 amino acids long. Deletions cut 3 bases from V and 8 bases from J, with 7 bases between. Here the CDR3 reads CAWRGAEKLFF. CDR3 nucleotides: TGTGCCTGGAGAGGGGCGGAAAAACTGTTTTTT.

The rearrangement joins TRBV29-1 to TRBJ2-7; the D gene is possibly TRBD2 (5 bases). With 1 base removed from V and 3 bases from J, the gap between germline ends came to 13 bases. This CDR3 region has 14 residues. From germline, CDR1 is SQVTM and CDR2 ANQGSEA. DNA for the CDR3: TGCAGCGTTGAAGCGGGATTTCCTCTCTACGAGCAGTACTTC. It yields the protein CSVEAGFPLYEQYF.

The rearrangement joins TRBV11-2 to TRBJ1-1; a possible D gene is TRBD1 (5 bases). The germline gives CDR1 SGHAT, CDR2 FQNNGV. There are 13 residues in the CDR3. Trimming stripped 10 bases from V and 4 bases from J, with 16 bases between. The CDR3 DNA follows: TGTGCCACCGGGGGAGGTGAGTTCACTGAAGCTTTCTTT. It codes for CATGGGEFTEAFF.

The CDR3 DNA reads as TGTGCCAGCAGTTTGGGGCTTTCCTACGAGCAGTACTTC. Its translation is CASSLGLSYEQYF. This sequence joins TRBV27 and TRBJ2-7; D might be TRBD1 (5 bases). The CDR3 is 13 residues long. Germline CDR1 is MNHEY and CDR2 is SMNVEV (reference sequence). The V end lost 3 bases, the J end lost 1 base, and 7 bases lay between the germline ends.

This clone was counted once. The V gene is TRBV7-9, the J gene TRBJ1-1; D ambiguous. With 5 bases removed from V and 1 base from J, the gap between germline ends came to 8 bases. The CDR3 runs to 13 residues. The V gene's germline CDR1 is SEHNR and CDR2 FQNEAQ (reference sequence). CDR3 amino acids: CASSVSRNTEAFF. The CDR3 nucleotides read TGTGCCAGCAGCGTGTCCAGGAACACTGAAGCTTTCTTT. The complete variable domain, with remaining parts taken from reference TRBV7-9 and TRBJ1-1, reads DTGVSQNPRHKITKRGQNVTFRCDPISEHNRLYWYRQTLGQGPEFLTYFQNEAQLEKSRLLSDRFSAERPKGSFSTLEIQRTEQGDSAMYLCASSVSRNTEAFFGQGTRLTVV.

The genes are TRBV2 and TRBJ1-5; TRBD1 aligns across 7 bases. This CDR3 has 17 amino acids. Germline lookup yields CDR1 SNHLY and CDR2 FYNNEI. J gave up 7 bases and V 4 bases, and 16 bases lay outside the gene matches. CDR3 bases: TGTGCCAGCAGTGTATTGCCCCCAAACAGGGGAGAACAGCCCCAGCATTTT. Translated, it gives CASSVLPPNRGEQPQHF.